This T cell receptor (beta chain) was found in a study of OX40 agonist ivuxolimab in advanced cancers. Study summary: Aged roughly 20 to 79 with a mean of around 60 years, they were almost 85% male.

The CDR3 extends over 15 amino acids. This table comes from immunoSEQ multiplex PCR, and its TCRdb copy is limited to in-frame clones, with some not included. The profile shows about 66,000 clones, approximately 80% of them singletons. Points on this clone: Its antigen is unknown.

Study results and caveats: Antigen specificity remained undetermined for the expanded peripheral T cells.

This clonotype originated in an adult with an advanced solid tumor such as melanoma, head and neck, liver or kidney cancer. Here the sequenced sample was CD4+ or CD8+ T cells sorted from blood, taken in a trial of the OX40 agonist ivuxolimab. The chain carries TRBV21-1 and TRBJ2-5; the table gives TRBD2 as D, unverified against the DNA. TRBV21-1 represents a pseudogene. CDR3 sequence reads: CASSGRTSGGETQYF. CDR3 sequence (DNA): TGTGCCAGCAGCGGCCGGACTAGCGGGGGGGAGACCCAGTACTTC.